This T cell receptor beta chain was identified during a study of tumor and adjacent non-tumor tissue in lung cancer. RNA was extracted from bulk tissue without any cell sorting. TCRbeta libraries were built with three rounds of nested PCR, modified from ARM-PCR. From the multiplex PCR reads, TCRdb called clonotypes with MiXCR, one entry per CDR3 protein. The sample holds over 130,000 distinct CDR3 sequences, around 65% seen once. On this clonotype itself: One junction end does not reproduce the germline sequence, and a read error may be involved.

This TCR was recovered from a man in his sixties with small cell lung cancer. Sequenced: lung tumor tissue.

CDR3: CTSRGTGQGSYEQYF. CDR3 DNA sequence: TGTACCAGCAGGGGGACGGGACAGGGCTCCTACGAGCAGTACTTC. The genes are TRBV28 and TRBJ2-7, with 9 bases that match TRBD1. Germline assignment: CDR1 MDHEN and CDR2 SYDVKM. The CDR3 is 15 residues long.